A single sample is the source of the 27 T cell receptor beta chains below, sequenced in a study of T cells in Graves' hyperthyroidism and ophthalmopathy. It was RNA transcripts that yielded the amplified TCR beta CDR3 regions. During a first-round RT-PCR of the TCR CDR3, the HTBI primer set was used. From the multiplex PCR reads, TCRdb called clonotypes with MiXCR, one entry per CDR3 protein. The sample has roughly 98,000 distinct CDR3 sequences, roughly 39% seen once; the top ten hold 10% to 13%. Sequencing was carried out using peripheral blood or thyroid tissue (not recorded which). The receptor set was obtained from a woman younger than 45 with Graves' hyperthyroidism.

The J gene is TRBJ1-1, the V gene TRBV5-1, with a tentative D call TRBD1 (5 bases). With 0 bases removed from V and 4 bases from J, the gap between germline ends came to 10 bases. CDR1 is SGHRS, CDR2 YFSETQ, per germline. This CDR3 contains 14 residues. CDR3 region: CASSLDRWGTEAFF. CDR3 nucleotide sequence: TGCGCCAGCAGCTTGGACAGGTGGGGCACTGAAGCTTTCTTT.

Comments on this clonotype: Its ends do not fully match the called genes, so a read error is possible. This sequence joins TRBV5-1 and TRBJ1-5; D unresolved. This CDR3 has 15 amino acids. Germline V gene lookup returns CDR1 SGHRS and CDR2 YFSETQ. This chain's CDR3 is CASSLLVGSNQPQHF. In DNA form, the CDR3 reads TGTGCCAGCAGCTTATTAGTGGGGAGCAATCAGCCCCAGCATTTT. The variable domain in full, completed from reference TRBV5-1 and TRBJ1-5, reads KAGVTQTPRYLIKTRGQQVTLSCSPISGHRSVSWYQQTPGQGLQFLFEYFSETQRNKGNFPGRFSGRQFSNSRSEMNVSTLELGDSALYLCASSLLVGSNQPQHFGDGTRLSIL.

J is TRBJ2-5 and V is TRBV18; a weak D match, TRBD1 (6 bases). Germline CDR1 is KGHSH and CDR2 is LQKENI. CDR3 length: 16 amino acids. V dropped 2 bases and J dropped 9 bases, with 22 bases sitting between them. CDR3 loop: CASSPNRGGSNQPQYF. CDR3 DNA sequence: TGTGCCAGCTCACCAAACAGAGGGGGAAGCAATCAGCCCCAGTACTTC.

Remarks on this clonotype: The junction differs from germline at one of its ends, possibly a read error. The V and J genes are TRBV7-6 and TRBJ2-2, with a possible D match to TRBD2 (5 bases). The CDR3 covers 15 residues. CDR1 is SGHVS, CDR2 FNYEAQ, per germline. The CDR3 coding sequence is TGTGCCAGCAGCTTATACGGAGCGAACACCGGGGAGCTGTACTTC. Translated, it gives CASSLYGANTGELYF. Filled out from reference TRBV7-6 and TRBJ2-2, the complete variable domain reads GAGVSQSPRYKVTKRGQDVALRCDPISGHVSLYWYRQALGQGPEFLTYFNYEAQQDKSGLPNDRFSAERPEGSISTLTIQRTEQRDSAMYRCASSLYGANTGELYFGEGSRLTVL.

V usage is TRBV7-9 and J usage is TRBJ2-7; the match to TRBD1 covers 11 bases. Germline loops: CDR1 SEHNR, CDR2 FQNEAQ (reference sequence). The CDR3 is 17 amino acids. The V gene end was trimmed by 5 bases and the J gene end by 3 bases; junction bases not matched to a gene: 12. Here the CDR3 DNA reads TGTGCCAGCAGCCACGGACAGGGGGCAGGCAACTTCTACGAGCAGTACTTC. It yields the protein CASSHGQGAGNFYEQYF.

This clonotype has at least ten counts. This rearrangement joins TRBV12-3 or TRBV12-4 to TRBJ1-1; no clear D. Trimming left V 3 bases short and J 0 bases short, with 11 bases between. The CDR3 has 15 residues. CDR3 DNA: TGTGCCAGCAGTTTTAAGGCGGGAATGAACACTGAAGCTTTCTTT. The encoded protein is CASSFKAGMNTEAFF.

The table lists this clonotype with many counts. The chain couples TRBV7-8 to TRBJ2-7, with D possibly matching TRBD1 (6 bases). CDR3 length equals 13 residues. CDR1 is SGHVS and CDR2 is FQNEAQ in the germline V gene. The germline V and J ends were trimmed by 3 bases and 3 bases, with 9 bases remaining between them. The CDR3 sequence: CASSFGQSYEQYF. CDR3 nucleotides: TGTGCCAGCAGCTTCGGACAGAGCTACGAGCAGTACTTC.

There are many counts of this clonotype. This chain connects TRBV19 to TRBJ2-7, with D perhaps TRBD1 (5 bases). The CDR3 has 14 amino acids. Germline V gene sequence: CDR1 LNHDA, CDR2 SQIVND (reference sequence). V was shortened by 5 bases and J by 6 bases, with 17 bases between the two germline ends. In DNA form, the CDR3 reads TGTGCCAGTAGTCCCGACTTGGGGCGTATCGAGCAGTACTTC. Protein product: CASSPDLGRIEQYF.

This clonotype was seen repeatedly, ten times or more. At one end the junction does not follow the germline gene, possibly because of a read error. The chain has TRBV19 and TRBJ1-5; unclear D gene. The germline CDR1 and CDR2 sequences are LNHDA and SQIVND (reference sequence). The CDR3 is 13 residues long. CDR3: CASSIGRGQPQRF. Here the CDR3 DNA reads TGTGCCAGTAGTATAGGGCGGGGTCAGCCCCAGCGTTTT.

V usage is TRBV7-6 and J usage is TRBJ2-7; D not certain. The germline gives CDR1 SGHVS, CDR2 FNYEAQ. Trimming removed 0 bases from V and 3 bases from J, with 9 bases in between. The length of the CDR3 is 14 residues. CDR3 DNA sequence: TGTGCCAGCAGCTTAGCGGACGTCCGCTACGAGCAGTACTTC. This gives the protein CASSLADVRYEQYF. Full variable domain (remainder filled in from reference TRBV7-6 and TRBJ2-7): GAGVSQSPRYKVTKRGQDVALRCDPISGHVSLYWYRQALGQGPEFLTYFNYEAQQDKSGLPNDRFSAERPEGSISTLTIQRTEQRDSAMYRCASSLADVRYEQYFGPGTRLTVT.

Only one count was recorded for this clonotype. V usage is TRBV2 and J usage is TRBJ2-5; 7 bases fit TRBD1. The V segment lost 4 bases and the J segment 3 bases; nucleotides outside the gene matches: 8. CDR1 SNHLY and CDR2 FYNNEI come from the germline V gene. The CDR3 runs to 15 residues. The CDR3 sequence: CASSASQGVEETQYF. In nucleotides, the CDR3 is TGTGCCAGCAGTGCGTCGCAGGGGGTAGAAGAGACCCAGTACTTC.

This clonotype was seen many times. The V and J genes are TRBV19 and TRBJ2-7; D is unresolved. This CDR3 contains 14 residues. Trimming shortened V by 2 bases and J by 3 bases, and 11 bases separated the two germline ends. Germline loops: CDR1 LNHDA, CDR2 SQIVND (reference sequence). CDR3 bases: TGTGCCAGTAGTATAAGAGAGGTAGGCTACGAGCAGTACTTC. Protein product: CASSIREVGYEQYF.

The chain links TRBV20-1 to TRBJ1-4; TRBD1 matches at 9 bases. V dropped 6 bases and J dropped 5; count of bases not matched to a gene: 4. In germline, CDR1 is DFQATT, CDR2 SNEGSKA (reference sequence). This CDR3 is built from 13 residues. Here the CDR3 reads CSATDRGNEKLFF. The CDR3 nucleotides read TGCAGTGCAACCGACAGGGGGAATGAAAAACTGTTTTTT.

V is TRBV28 and J is TRBJ2-7; perhaps TRBD1 as D (5 bases). This CDR3 comprises 13 residues. Deletions cut 5 bases from V and 4 bases from J, with 12 bases between. CDR1 is MDHEN, CDR2 SYDVKM, per germline. The CDR3 bases are TGTGCCAGCAGTCGTTTCAGGGAATACGAGCAGTACTTC. Translated, it gives CASSRFREYEQYF.

This clonotype was seen at least ten times. The chain couples TRBV28 to TRBJ1-2; TRBD1 matches 8 bases. Germline loops: CDR1 MDHEN, CDR2 SYDVKM. V was clipped by 11 bases and J by 8 bases; unmatched bases: 10. CDR3 length: 12 amino acids. CDR3 DNA: TGTGCCTGGGGCAGGGGGCTGGGAGGCTACACCTTC. Translated, it gives CAWGRGLGGYTF.

This clonotype was seen ten or more times. The chain employs TRBV7-6 and TRBJ1-1, with a weak D call TRBD1 (6 bases). The CDR3 spans 14 residues. The germline gives CDR1 SGHVS, CDR2 FNYEAQ. V was trimmed by 3 bases and J by 1 base, leaving 9 bases between them. Here the CDR3 reads CASSLGGPNTEAFF. The CDR3 nucleotides are TGTGCCAGCAGCTTGGGGGGGCCGAACACTGAAGCTTTCTTT.

This clonotype has at least ten counts. V is TRBV5-1 and J is TRBJ1-2; a weak D match, TRBD1 (5 bases). Deletions cut 0 bases from V and 3 bases from J, with 12 bases between. This CDR3 is 15 amino acids long. Germline V gene sequence: CDR1 SGHRS, CDR2 YFSETQ. CDR3 region: CASSLDGGMDYGYTF. The CDR3 DNA reads TGCGCCAGCAGCTTGGACGGGGGAATGGACTATGGCTACACCTTC.

This clonotype has a count of ten or more. The V call is TRBV13, the J call TRBJ2-7; D is unclear. Germline loops: CDR1 PRHDT, CDR2 FYEKMQ (reference sequence). The CDR3 has 16 amino acids. V was pared by 5 bases and J by 2 bases, with 19 bases between. CDR3 region: CASSPRTPNSPYEQYF. DNA for the CDR3: TGTGCCAGCAGCCCCCGGACGCCGAATTCGCCCTACGAGCAGTACTTC. Full variable domain (rest looked up from reference TRBV13 and TRBJ2-7): AAGVIQSPRHLIKEKRETATLKCYPIPRHDTVYWYQQGPGQDPQFLISFYEKMQSDKGSIPDRFSAQQFSDYHSELNMSSLELGDSALYFCASSPRTPNSPYEQYFGPGTRLTVT.

There are many counts of this clonotype. The chain employs TRBV12-5 and TRBJ1-1, with D perhaps matching TRBD1 (6 bases). Germline V gene data show CDR1 as LGHNT and CDR2 as FRNRAP. With 1 base removed from V and 4 bases from J, the gap between germline ends came to 7 bases. The CDR3 is 13 residues long. The CDR3 region is CASGLETGTEAFF. The CDR3 DNA is TGTGCTAGTGGTTTGGAGACAGGCACTGAAGCTTTCTTT.

This clonotype was detected ten times or more. The genes are TRBV7-4 and TRBJ2-2; D tentatively fits TRBD1 or TRBD2 (5 bases each). The V end lost 5 bases, the J end lost 5 bases, and 9 bases lay between the germline ends. CDR1 and CDR2 (germline): SGHVT, SQSDAQ. The CDR3 covers 13 residues. CDR3 DNA sequence: TGTGCCAGCAGCCAATGGGGGACCGGGGAGCTGTTTTTT. This encodes CASSQWGTGELFF.

The chain has TRBV14 and TRBJ1-4; a possible D gene is TRBD1 (5 bases). The CDR3 length is 15 residues. Trimming took 8 bases from V and 7 from J, leaving 20 bases between them. The germline V gene encodes CDR1 SGHDN and CDR2 FVKESK. CDR3 amino acids: CASSPDIGTSEKLFF. The CDR3 nucleotides read TGTGCCAGCTCACCGGACATCGGGACGAGTGAAAAACTGTTTTTT.

The chain combines TRBV5-1 with TRBJ2-7; 11 bases align to TRBD2. This CDR3 is 13 amino acids long. Losses at the gene ends were 5 bases for V and 6 bases for J; bases not matched to a gene: 4. Germline V gene data show CDR1 as SGHRS and CDR2 as YFSETQ. Here the CDR3 DNA reads TGCGCCAGCAGGGCTAGCGGGAGGACCGAGCAGTACTTC. Translation gives CASRASGRTEQYF. Supplemented by reference TRBV5-1 and TRBJ2-7, the full variable domain reads KAGVTQTPRYLIKTRGQQVTLSCSPISGHRSVSWYQQTPGQGLQFLFEYFSETQRNKGNFPGRFSGRQFSNSRSEMNVSTLELGDSALYLCASRASGRTEQYFGPGTRLTVT.

The V and J genes are TRBV7-6 and TRBJ1-1; 9 positions match TRBD1. Germline trimming cut 6 bases from V and 1 base from J; bases unmatched to any gene: 9. Germline V gene data show CDR1 as SGHVS and CDR2 as FNYEAQ. The CDR3 contains 16 residues. The CDR3 DNA is TGTGCCAGCAGTCAGACGCCGGGACAGGGGAACACTGAAGCTTTCTTT. This gives the protein CASSQTPGQGNTEAFF.

This clonotype is classed as medium-sized. The chain combines TRBV19 with TRBJ1-1; 8 bases line up with TRBD1. The V gene's germline CDR1 is LNHDA and CDR2 SQIVND (reference sequence). CDR3 size: 13 residues. V lost 9 bases to trimming and J lost 7 bases; unmatched junction nucleotides: 10. The CDR3 DNA follows: TGTGCCAGCCATAGGGACAGGTATAGTGAAGCTTTCTTT. Amino acids: CASHRDRYSEAFF. Full variable domain (outside the CDR3, taken from reference TRBV19 and TRBJ1-1): DGGITQSPKYLFRKEGQNVTLSCEQNLNHDAMYWYRQDPGQGLRLIYYSQIVNDFQKGDIAEGYSVSREKKESFPLTVTSAQKNPTAFYLCASHRDRYSEAFFGQGTRLTVV.

In this sample, this clonotype turned up many times. V gene TRBV5-1 combines with J gene TRBJ1-1, with D perhaps matching TRBD1 (5 bases). The germline gives CDR1 SGHRS, CDR2 YFSETQ. The CDR3 is 15 residues long. Trimming took 0 bases from V and 5 from J, leaving 14 bases between them. The CDR3 sequence is CASSLEPGWTTEAFF. In DNA form, the CDR3 reads TGCGCCAGCAGCTTGGAGCCAGGGTGGACAACTGAAGCTTTCTTT. Complete variable domain (other parts from reference TRBV5-1 and TRBJ1-1): KAGVTQTPRYLIKTRGQQVTLSCSPISGHRSVSWYQQTPGQGLQFLFEYFSETQRNKGNFPGRFSGRQFSNSRSEMNVSTLELGDSALYLCASSLEPGWTTEAFFGQGTRLTVV.

There are many counts of this clonotype. The chain recombines TRBV4-2 with TRBJ1-5; D is undetermined. In germline, CDR1 is LGHNA, CDR2 YNFKEQ. V lost 0 bases, J lost 6 bases, and 9 bases lay in between. This CDR3 has 14 residues. The CDR3 DNA is TGTGCCAGCAGCCAAGATCTGGCAGGTCAGCCCCAGCATTTT. It codes for CASSQDLAGQPQHF.

This clonotype was seen at least ten times. The rearrangement links TRBV10-3 to TRBJ2-3, with 10 bases aligning to TRBD2. The CDR3 runs 15 residues. Germline loops: CDR1 ENHRY, CDR2 SYGVKD. J gave up 1 base and V 6 bases, and 4 bases lay outside the gene matches. The CDR3 region has the DNA TGTGCCATCAGCTTCCTAGCGGGAGGCACAGATACGCAGTATTTT. This codes for CAISFLAGGTDTQYF.